Following are 32 T cell receptor beta chains from one sample sequenced in a study of blood T cell repertoires in COVID-19. Sequencing was performed with immunoSEQ multiplex PCR; in TCRdb, only in-frame clones are kept and a portion is missing. The table has 200,000 to 250,000 clones, around four fifths seen once; the top ten hold 15% to 20%. The specimen sequenced was peripheral blood. These receptors all come from a man aged 30-40 years with active or convalescent COVID-19.

This clone showed up just once. This sequence joins TRBV5-8 and TRBJ1-2, with D perhaps matching TRBD1 (5 bases). This CDR3 comprises 13 residues. V lost 4 bases and J 1 base, leaving 8 bases between the germline ends. Germline lookup yields CDR1 SGHTS and CDR2 YDEGEE. CDR3 protein: CASSATDNYGYTF. The CDR3 bases are TGTGCCAGCAGCGCGACAGATAACTATGGCTACACCTTC.

V usage is TRBV18 and J usage is TRBJ2-5; a weak D match, TRBD2 (7 bases). V shed 2 bases and J shed 2 bases, with 12 bases lying between them. Germline CDR1 reads KGHSH; CDR2 reads LQKENI. CDR3 length: 15 residues. In nucleotides, the CDR3 is TGTGCCAGCTCACCAACGCGGGGGCCGCAAGAGACCCAGTACTTC. Its protein product is CASSPTRGPQETQYF.

Comments on this clone: Other DNA sequences within the sample encode an identical CDR3. The V and J genes are TRBV18 and TRBJ1-2, with 9 bases lining up with TRBD1. The CDR3 is made up of 14 amino acids. Germline loops: CDR1 KGHSH, CDR2 LQKENI. V lost 3 bases to trimming and J lost 4 bases; unmatched junction nucleotides: 3. CDR3 nucleotide sequence: TGTGCCAGCTCACCGGGACAGGGTTCCTATGGCTACACCTTC. Protein: CASSPGQGSYGYTF.

V is TRBV11-2 and J is TRBJ2-3; D is possibly TRBD2 (5 bases). The CDR3 totals 15 residues. Trimming cost V 4 bases and J 4 bases, with 15 bases left between them. Germline V gene sequence: CDR1 SGHAT, CDR2 FQNNGV. This CDR3 is CASSWAGRLPDTQYF. In nucleotides, the CDR3 is TGTGCCAGCAGCTGGGCGGGCCGCCTCCCAGATACGCAGTATTTT.

Written as DNA, the CDR3 is TGTGCCACCAGTGGGGCAGGGTCGTACGAGCAGTACTTC. This encodes CATSGAGSYEQYF. This chain connects TRBV24-1 to TRBJ2-7, with D perhaps TRBD1 (5 bases). Germline assignment: CDR1 KGHDR and CDR2 SFDVKD. This CDR3 comprises 13 residues. With 5 bases removed from V and 4 bases from J, the gap between germline ends came to 11 bases.

The chain couples TRBV7-9 to TRBJ1-6, with D tentatively TRBD1 (5 bases). Germline V CDR1 and CDR2: SEHNR, FQNEAQ (reference sequence). Trimming took 0 bases from V and 9 from J, leaving 18 bases between them. The CDR3 sequence is 17 residues long. DNA for the CDR3: TGTGCCAGCAGCTTAGCGCCTGTGGGCAGGGTGGTTTCACCCCTCCACTTT. Translated, it gives CASSLAPVGRVVSPLHF.

This rearrangement joins TRBV7-8 to TRBJ2-7, with unresolved D. CDR1 and CDR2 (germline): SGHVS, FQNEAQ. V gave up 5 bases and J gave up 0 bases, with 11 bases separating them. This CDR3 comprises 14 residues. CDR3 in amino acids: CASSPRLNSYEQYF. The CDR3 nucleotides are TGTGCCAGCAGCCCCCGGTTAAACTCCTACGAGCAGTACTTC.

This clone was counted once. This chain joins TRBV5-1 and TRBJ2-2; 9 positions match TRBD1. V shed 5 bases and J 8 bases; nucleotides not matched to a gene: 10. The CDR3 extends over 15 amino acids. Germline values: CDR1 SGHRS, CDR2 YFSETQ. In DNA form, the CDR3 reads TGCGCCAGCAGGCCCGGGACAGGGATCCTGGGGGAGCTGTTTTTT. As protein: CASRPGTGILGELFF. Using reference TRBV5-1 and TRBJ2-2 for the parts outside the CDR3, the full variable domain is KAGVTQTPRYLIKTRGQQVTLSCSPISGHRSVSWYQQTPGQGLQFLFEYFSETQRNKGNFPGRFSGRQFSNSRSEMNVSTLELGDSALYLCASRPGTGILGELFFGEGSRLTVL.

The CDR3: CASSRRDSNQPQHF. In DNA, the CDR3 is TGTGCCAGCAGTCGCCGGGACAGTAATCAGCCCCAGCATTTT. V gene TRBV13 combines with J gene TRBJ1-5; 7 positions match TRBD1. Germline CDR1 and CDR2: PRHDT and FYEKMQ (reference sequence). This CDR3 is 14 amino acids long. Trimming took 6 bases from V and 4 from J; bases not matched to a gene: 6.

This clone was seen only once. V usage is TRBV5-1 and J usage is TRBJ2-5; 8 positions agree with TRBD2. The germline gives CDR1 SGHRS, CDR2 YFSETQ. After removal of 0 bases from V and 5 bases from J, the junction contained 9 bases not matched to a gene. The CDR3 is 16 residues long. CDR3 in amino acids: CASSLAPAGAGETQYF. CDR3 nucleotides: TGCGCCAGCAGCTTGGCTCCAGCGGGAGCAGGTGAGACCCAGTACTTC.

The rearrangement joins TRBV5-5 to TRBJ1-5, with a possible D match to TRBD1 (5 bases). The CDR3 runs 16 residues. Trimming left V 2 bases short and J 0 bases short, with 12 bases between. The V gene's germline CDR1 is SGHKS and CDR2 YYEKEE (reference sequence). The CDR3 loop is CASSLQETYSNQPQHF. The CDR3 coding sequence is TGTGCCAGCAGCTTACAGGAAACATATAGCAATCAGCCCCAGCATTTT.

The chain's CDR3 is CASSVVREGLNEQFF. The CDR3, as DNA: TGTGCCAGCAGCGTAGTGCGGGAGGGCCTCAATGAGCAGTTCTTC. The chain combines TRBV9 with TRBJ2-1; TRBD2 matches at 9 bases. This CDR3 is built from 15 residues. In germline, CDR1 is SGDLS, CDR2 YYNGEE. V dropped 0 bases and J dropped 6; count of bases not matched to a gene: 4.

The J gene is TRBJ2-3, the V gene TRBV2, with D possibly TRBD2 on 7 matching bases. Looked up from germline, CDR1 is SNHLY and CDR2 is FYNNEI. Deletions cut 5 bases from V and 2 bases from J, with 14 bases between. This CDR3 is 15 amino acids long. CDR3 region: CASSKGGGLTDTQYF. CDR3 nucleotide sequence: TGTGCCAGCAGTAAGGGGGGAGGGCTCACAGATACGCAGTATTTT.

The J gene is TRBJ2-3, the V gene TRBV15; possible D gene TRBD2, 6 bases. This CDR3 region has 16 residues. Trimming left V 3 bases short and J 5 bases short, with 18 bases between. CDR1 LNHNV and CDR2 YYDKDF come from the germline V gene (reference sequence). Here the CDR3 DNA reads TGTGCCACCAGCAGTTCGCGGGCGGGGAGCCTAGATACGCAGTATTTT. Encoded protein: CATSSSRAGSLDTQYF.

This chain uses TRBV4-3 with TRBJ1-5; 9 nucleotides align to TRBD1. With V trimmed by 1 base and J by 0 bases, 7 bases remained unmatched. The CDR3 consists of 18 residues. The germline gives CDR1 LGHNA, CDR2 YSLEER. CDR3 sequence reads: CASSQGTGGEYSNQPQHF. The CDR3 DNA reads TGCGCCAGCAGCCAAGGCACAGGGGGCGAATATAGCAATCAGCCCCAGCATTTT.

The V gene is TRBV27, the J gene TRBJ2-5, with TRBD1 as a possible D gene (6 bases). Between the trimmed V and J ends, which lost 4 bases and 5 bases, there was a span of 14 bases. The CDR3 loop spans 14 amino acids. CDR1 and CDR2 from the germline V gene are MNHEY and SMNVEV (reference sequence). The CDR3 reads CASSSSLRGETQYF. CDR3 nucleotides: TGTGCCAGCAGTTCTTCTCTTAGGGGGGAGACCCAGTACTTC.

The chain joins TRBV7-2 to TRBJ1-5, with D tentatively TRBD1 (6 bases). Germline CDR1 reads SGHTA; CDR2 reads FQGNSA. The germline V and J ends were trimmed by 1 base and 7 bases, with 17 bases remaining between them. The CDR3 contains 16 residues. CDR3 nucleotides: TGTGCCAGCAGCTTAGTCGGTCCAGGGGTAAAACAGCCCCAGCATTTT. The encoded protein is CASSLVGPGVKQPQHF.

This clone appeared once. The chain has TRBV28 and TRBJ2-1; TRBD2 is a possible D gene (6 bases). Germline V gene lookup returns CDR1 MDHEN and CDR2 SYDVKM. Trimming left V 2 bases short and J 4 bases short, with 12 bases between. The CDR3 length is 15 residues. CDR3 sequence: CASSLGTRGYNEQFF. Written as DNA, the CDR3 is TGTGCCAGCAGTTTAGGTACGCGGGGTTACAATGAGCAGTTCTTC. Drawing the rest from reference TRBV28 and TRBJ2-1, the complete variable domain is DVKVTQSSRYLVKRTGEKVFLECVQDMDHENMFWYRQDPGLGLRLIYFSYDVKMKEKGDIPEGYSVSREKKERFSLILESASTNQTSMYLCASSLGTRGYNEQFFGPGTRLTVL.

V gene TRBV19 combines with J gene TRBJ1-1; no reliable D call. V was trimmed by 10 bases and J by 0 bases, leaving 12 bases between them. Looked up from germline, CDR1 is LNHDA and CDR2 is SQIVND (reference sequence). The CDR3 extends over 13 amino acids. CDR3 sequence (DNA): TGTGCCACCTCGGTCCGCATGAACACTGAAGCTTTCTTT. It encodes CATSVRMNTEAFF.

This rearrangement joins TRBV7-2 to TRBJ2-3; D remains unclear. Germline V lookup: CDR1 SGHTA, CDR2 FQGNSA. Trimming pared 5 bases from V and 0 bases from J, leaving 15 bases between. The CDR3 sequence is 16 residues long. Here the CDR3 reads CASSPYPPFSTDTQYF. The CDR3 region has the DNA TGTGCCAGCAGCCCCTACCCTCCCTTTAGCACAGATACGCAGTATTTT.

The V and J genes are TRBV6-5 and TRBJ1-5; TRBD1 might be the D (5 bases). The CDR3 spans 13 residues. Trimming pared 5 bases from V and 4 bases from J, leaving 9 bases between. In germline, CDR1 is MNHEY, CDR2 SVGAGI. As DNA, the CDR3 is TGTGCCAGCAGTCCGGAGGGGAATCAGCCCCAGCATTTT. As protein: CASSPEGNQPQHF.

The rearrangement links TRBV25-1 to TRBJ2-5; TRBD2 matches at 7 bases. CDR3 length equals 11 residues. Unmatched junction bases numbered 0, after V lost 7 bases and J lost 4 bases. Germline CDR1 and CDR2: MGHDK and SYGVNS. The CDR3 region is CASTSGETQYF. CDR3 DNA sequence: TGTGCCAGCACTAGCGGAGAGACCCAGTACTTC.

The chain combines TRBV28 with TRBJ1-4, with a possible D match to TRBD1 (5 bases). The CDR3 runs 15 residues. Germline V lookup: CDR1 MDHEN, CDR2 SYDVKM. V lost 5 bases and J lost 7, with 17 bases in between. As DNA, the CDR3 is TGTGCCAGCAGTCCAGACAGTAACCTATCTGAAAAACTGTTTTTT. As protein: CASSPDSNLSEKLFF.

V gene TRBV28 combines with J gene TRBJ2-5, with TRBD1 matching 8 bases. Trimming cost V 2 bases and J 5 bases; bases outside gene matches: 16. Germline values: CDR1 MDHEN, CDR2 SYDVKM. CDR3 size: 18 residues. CDR3 sequence reads: CASSLGRLNRGFGETQYF. The DNA of the CDR3 is TGTGCCAGCAGTTTAGGTCGCTTGAACAGGGGGTTCGGGGAGACCCAGTACTTC.

The genes are TRBV6-2 or TRBV6-3 and TRBJ2-2, with 8 bases aligning to TRBD1. The J segment lost 6 bases and the V segment lost 6 bases, leaving 6 bases of the junction unmatched. The V gene's germline CDR1 is MNHEY and CDR2 SVGEGT. The CDR3 length is 14 residues. The DNA for the CDR3 is TGTGCCAGCAGCGCCCGACAGGGGCCCGGGGAGCTGTTTTTT. It is translated as CASSARQGPGELFF.

The chain has TRBV18 and TRBJ1-5; D is perhaps TRBD1 (5 bases). The CDR3 spans 15 residues. Trimming removed 1 base at V and 6 bases at J, with 13 bases between. Germline loops: CDR1 KGHSH, CDR2 LQKENI. The CDR3 sequence: CASSPRAGQGQPQHF. CDR3 DNA: TGTGCCAGCTCACCACGGGCAGGGCAGGGTCAGCCCCAGCATTTT.

The chain links TRBV5-1 to TRBJ2-2; 8 positions agree with TRBD2. With 4 bases clipped from V and 4 bases from J, the junction kept 3 bases outside the gene matches. From germline, CDR1 is SGHRS and CDR2 YFSETQ. CDR3 size: 14 residues. The CDR3 protein is CASSGTSGTGELFF. CDR3 in DNA: TGCGCCAGCAGCGGTACTAGCGGCACCGGGGAGCTGTTTTTT.

The genes are TRBV14 and TRBJ2-7; possible D gene TRBD2, 6 bases. Germline loops: CDR1 SGHDN, CDR2 FVKESK. This CDR3 is 13 amino acids long. The germline V and J ends were trimmed by 9 bases and 6 bases, with 18 bases remaining between them. In DNA, the CDR3 is TGTGCCAGTCAGCGGGCAGTGGAGGGCGAGCAGTACTTC. Protein product: CASQRAVEGEQYF.

This clone has just a few counts. The chain combines TRBV29-1 with TRBJ2-7; 8 nucleotides align to TRBD2. The V gene's germline CDR1 is SQVTM and CDR2 ANQGSEA. With V trimmed by 0 bases and J by 2 bases, 3 bases remained unmatched. The CDR3 is 14 residues long. The CDR3 DNA is TGCAGCGTTGAAGACCGCGGGAGGCCCTACGAGCAGTACTTC. Its protein is CSVEDRGRPYEQYF.

The gene calls are TRBV4-1 and TRBJ2-5; 8 nucleotides agree with TRBD1. Germline CDR1 reads MGHRA; CDR2 reads YSYEKL. Trimming cost V 3 bases and J 1 base; bases outside gene matches: 7. This CDR3 has 16 amino acids. Here the CDR3 reads CASSQQGAILQETQYF. As DNA, the CDR3 is TGCGCCAGCAGCCAGCAGGGGGCTATCCTCCAAGAGACCCAGTACTTC.

This sequence joins TRBV5-4 and TRBJ2-7; 7 bases fit TRBD1. Germline CDR1 SGHNT, CDR2 YYREEE (reference sequence). Trimming cost V 4 bases and J 2 bases; bases outside gene matches: 6. This CDR3 is built from 14 residues. CDR3 residues: CASSNLRGTYEQYF. For the CDR3, the DNA is TGTGCCAGCAGCAACCTCAGGGGGACCTACGAGCAGTACTTC.

A note on this clone: One junction end disagrees with the germline gene, perhaps due to a read error. The chain is built from TRBV7-7 and TRBJ2-1, with 13 bases that match TRBD2. CDR1 and CDR2 from the germline V gene are SSHAT and FNYEAQ (reference sequence). This CDR3 is 19 amino acids long. The CDR3 region has the DNA TGTGCTAGCAGCCCCGGACAGGGGTGGAAACTAGCGGGAGGGGTTGAGCAGTTCTTC. Amino acid sequence: CASSPGQGWKLAGGVEQFF.